This T cell receptor beta chain was sequenced in a study of tumor and adjacent non-tumor tissue in lung cancer. Whole-study context: Patients were aged about 30 to 80, 10 men and roughly 5 women, stage I to III. On average, productive TCRbeta reads reached roughly 4.2 million per sample. Notes on the study in general: Tumor repertoires had a smaller top 100 clone share than normal lung. Tumor tissue had significantly higher TCR diversity than normal lung.

On this clonotype: Its antigen is currently unknown. A junction boundary mismatches the germline segment, possibly from a read error.

A modified ARM-PCR protocol with three rounds of nested PCR amplified TCRbeta. TCRdb itself ran the multiplex PCR reads through MiXCR, one entry per CDR3 protein. Counted here are about 93,000 distinct CDR3 sequences, about 70% occurring once; the ten biggest clones make up about 17%. RNA was extracted from bulk tissue without any cell sorting. The TCR was taken from a man between 60 and 75 years old with non-small cell lung cancer. The sequencing sample was made of lung tumor tissue.

The CDR3 sequence is CASSLAGPRETQYF. CDR3 DNA sequence: TGTGCCAGCAGCTTAGCGGGGCCCAGGGAGACCCAATATTTC. The chain uses TRBV11-2 and TRBJ2-5; possibly TRBD1 or TRBD2 for D (5 bases each). This CDR3 comprises 14 residues. Germline-derived CDR1 and CDR2 are SGHAT and FQNNGV.